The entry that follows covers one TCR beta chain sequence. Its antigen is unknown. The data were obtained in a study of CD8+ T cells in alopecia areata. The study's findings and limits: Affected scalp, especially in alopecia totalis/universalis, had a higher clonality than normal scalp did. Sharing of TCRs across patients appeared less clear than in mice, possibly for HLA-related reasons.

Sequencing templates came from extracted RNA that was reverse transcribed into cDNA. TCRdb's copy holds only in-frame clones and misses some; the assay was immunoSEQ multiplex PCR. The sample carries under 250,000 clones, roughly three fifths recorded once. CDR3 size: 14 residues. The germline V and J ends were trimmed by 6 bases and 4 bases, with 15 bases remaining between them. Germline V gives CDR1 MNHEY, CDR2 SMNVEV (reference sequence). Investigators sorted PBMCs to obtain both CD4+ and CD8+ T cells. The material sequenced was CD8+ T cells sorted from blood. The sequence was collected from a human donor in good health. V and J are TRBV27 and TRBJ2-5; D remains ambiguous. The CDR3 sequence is CASSPRPERETQYF. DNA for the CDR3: TGTGCCAGCAGCCCTAGACCCGAACGAGAGACCCAGTACTTC.